This TCR beta chain comes out of a study of cytomegalovirus exposure and HLA in healthy donors. As for the study in general: The approximately 120 million unique TCR beta sequences, from about 190 million T cells, were found by an earlier analysis. General study points: In an earlier analysis, most TCR beta V segments were productive about 87% or about 30% of the time. With DRB1 most and HLA-C fewest, TCR association rates differed between HLA loci in a later analysis.

Primers for the PCR totalled 60 Vbeta and 13 Jbeta. Method: immunoSEQ multiplex PCR; TCRdb's copy keeps in-frame clones and lacks some. The sample shows under 130,000 clones, around 61% of them seen only once. As to this clone: Its antigen remains unknown.

Per the germline V gene, CDR1 is LNHDA and CDR2 is SQIVND (reference sequence). This CDR3 region has 15 residues. The ends lost 6 bases at V and 7 bases at J; junction bases unmatched: 11. Sampled while nominally healthy, donors likely had unrecorded immune exposures. The receptor's source is a woman between 50 and 59 years old in good health and CMV-seronegative. The chain couples TRBV19 to TRBJ2-2, with TRBD1 matching over 7 bases. The specimen was PBMCs. As DNA, the CDR3 is TGTGCCAGTAGCCTACCCCAGGGGGAAAGCGGGGAGCTGTTTTTT. Its translation: CASSLPQGESGELFF.